What follows is one TCR beta chain and its context. V was cut by 1 base and J by 2 bases, with 12 bases left in between. Germline V lookup: CDR1 SGHTA, CDR2 FQGNSA. The CDR3 sequence is 15 residues long. Assay: immunoSEQ multiplex PCR; the TCRdb copy retains only in-frame clones and omits some. This table holds about 70,000 clones, less than 95% found once. The sample is drawn from a study of T cell changes during pregnancy in multiple sclerosis. The source is a female donor with multiple sclerosis, enrolled in a pregnancy study. V is TRBV7-2 and J is TRBJ2-7; D perhaps matches TRBD1 (5 bases). This sample comprised peripheral blood, obtained in the third trimester of pregnancy. CDR3 protein: CASSLGWGRTYEQYF. The CDR3, as DNA: TGTGCCAGCAGCTTAGGGTGGGGCAGGACCTACGAGCAGTACTTC.